This TCR beta chain was identified in a study of control samples from healthy donors and cancer patients (dated by TCRdb to the early 2020s). Comment on this clone: Which antigen it targets is not known. One base away there is no much larger clone; base qualities are not given.

V is cut by 2 bases and J by 2 bases, and the space between the germline ends is 12 bases. The CDR3 measures 15 amino acids from cysteine to phenylalanine. CDR3 DNA is the only sequence kept; it has 45 bases, read in frame from the first base. The germline V gene encodes CDR1 MNHNS and CDR2 SASEGT. The library was made by the immunoSEQ multiplex PCR assay. TCRdb holds this immuneACCESS table with in-frame rearrangements only. Some clones are missing; in checked studies, unresolved V genes explain under half, and the rest has no known cause. Present in this sample are 70,000 to 95,000 clones, more than 70% of which were seen just once. The ten largest clonotypes hold around 18% of the sample.

The receptor chain draws on TRBV6-1 and TRBJ1-2; no D gene can be assigned with confidence. The sample taken for sequencing was blood. The source of this sequence is a man between 50 and 59 years old in good health. Read as DNA, the sequence is TGTGCCAGCAGTGAAACCCCCCAGGCAAACTATGGCTACACCTTC. It encodes CASSETPQANYGYTF.